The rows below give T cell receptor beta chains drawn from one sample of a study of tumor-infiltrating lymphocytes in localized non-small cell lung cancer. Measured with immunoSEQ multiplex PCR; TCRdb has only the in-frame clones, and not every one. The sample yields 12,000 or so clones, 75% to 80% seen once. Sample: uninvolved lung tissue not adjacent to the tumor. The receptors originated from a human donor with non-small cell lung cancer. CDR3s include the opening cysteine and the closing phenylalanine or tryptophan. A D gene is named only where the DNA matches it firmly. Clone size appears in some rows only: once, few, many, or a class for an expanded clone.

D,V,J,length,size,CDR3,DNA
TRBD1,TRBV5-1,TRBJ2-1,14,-,CASRRQGYSDEQFF,TGCGCCAGCAGGCGACAGGGGTATAGTGATGAGCAGTTCTTC
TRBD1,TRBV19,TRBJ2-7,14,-,CASRMDRGRGEQYF,TGTGCCAGTAGGATGGACAGGGGGCGAGGCGAGCAGTACTTC
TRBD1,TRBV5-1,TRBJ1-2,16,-,CASSLEAQGALYGYTF,TGCGCCAGCAGCTTGGAAGCCCAGGGGGCTTTGTATGGCTACACCTTC
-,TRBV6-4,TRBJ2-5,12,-,CARETSQETQYF,TGTGCCAGAGAGACTAGCCAAGAGACCCAGTACTTC
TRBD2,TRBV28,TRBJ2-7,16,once,CASSLFASGSSHEQYF,TGTGCCAGCAGTTTATTCGCTAGCGGGAGCTCCCACGAGCAGTACTTC
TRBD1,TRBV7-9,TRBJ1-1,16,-,CASSNRRDRVNTEAFF,TGTGCCAGCAGCAACCGCCGGGACAGGGTGAACACTGAAGCTTTCTTT
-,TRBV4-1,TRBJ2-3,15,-,CASSQDGTATDTQYF,TGCGCCAGCAGCCAAGACGGGACGGCGACAGATACGCAGTATTTT
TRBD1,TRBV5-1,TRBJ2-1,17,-,CASSLELSGTGGDEQFF,TGCGCCAGCAGCTTGGAGCTTTCCGGGACAGGGGGCGATGAGCAGTTCTTC
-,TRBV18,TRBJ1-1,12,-,CASSRSGTEAFF,TGTGCCAGCTCACGCAGCGGGACTGAAGCTTTCTTT
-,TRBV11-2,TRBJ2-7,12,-,CASSRRGYEQYF,TGTGCCAGCAGCCGACGGGGTTACGAGCAGTACTTC
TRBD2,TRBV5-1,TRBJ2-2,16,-,CASSSGLAGHTGELFF,TGCGCCAGCAGCTCGGGACTAGCGGGGCACACCGGGGAGCTGTTTTTT
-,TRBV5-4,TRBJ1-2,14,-,CASSLRDEAYGYTF,TGTGCCAGCAGCTTGCGGGACGAAGCGTATGGCTACACCTTC
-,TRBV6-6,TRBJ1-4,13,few,CASRGGSSEKLFF,TGTGCCAGCAGAGGGGGATCGAGTGAAAAACTGTTTTTT
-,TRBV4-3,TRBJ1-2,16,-,CASSQEREALLYGYTF,TGCGCCAGCAGCCAAGAGCGGGAGGCTTTACTCTATGGCTACACCTTC
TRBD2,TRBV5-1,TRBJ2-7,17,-,CASSLESLAENFLEQYF,TGCGCCAGCAGCTTGGAATCACTAGCGGAGAACTTCTTGGAGCAGTACTTC
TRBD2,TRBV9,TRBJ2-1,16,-,CASSVGGGRGVDEQFF,TGTGCCAGCAGCGTAGGGGGCGGGAGGGGAGTCGATGAGCAGTTCTTC
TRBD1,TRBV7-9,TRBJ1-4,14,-,CASTMGQGNEKLFF,TGTGCCAGCACCATGGGACAGGGGAATGAAAAACTGTTTTTT
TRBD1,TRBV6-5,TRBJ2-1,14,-,CASSSDRGRNEQFF,TGTGCCAGCAGTTCCGACAGGGGGCGTAATGAGCAGTTCTTC
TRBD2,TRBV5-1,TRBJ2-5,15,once,CASSSAGTSVETQYF,TGCGCCAGCAGCAGTGCCGGGACTAGTGTGGAGACCCAGTACTTC
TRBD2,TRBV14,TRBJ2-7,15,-,CASSLSRGRVSEQYF,TGTGCCAGCAGCCTAAGTCGGGGGAGGGTCTCCGAGCAGTACTTC
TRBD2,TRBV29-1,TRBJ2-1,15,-,CSVVLTSGSHNEQFF,TGCAGCGTTGTACTCACTAGCGGGAGCCACAATGAGCAGTTCTTC
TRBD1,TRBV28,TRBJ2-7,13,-,CASGLGGLYEQYF,TGTGCCAGCGGTTTAGGGGGCCTATACGAGCAGTACTTC
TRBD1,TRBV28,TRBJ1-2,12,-,CASRTGPLDSTF,TGTGCCAGCAGGACAGGGCCTCTCGACAGCACCTTC
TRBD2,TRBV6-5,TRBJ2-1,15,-,CASSPLAGGYNEQFF,TGTGCCAGCAGCCCTCTAGCGGGGGGTTACAATGAGCAGTTCTTC
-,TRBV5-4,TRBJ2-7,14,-,CASSSSSTAREQYF,TGTGCCAGCAGCTCATCCTCGACAGCTCGGGAGCAGTACTTC
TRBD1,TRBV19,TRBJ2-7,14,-,CASSLSGQYYEQYF,TGTGCCAGTAGTCTCTCGGGACAGTACTACGAGCAGTACTTC
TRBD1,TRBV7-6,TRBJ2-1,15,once,CASSSRQGTYNEQFF,TGTGCCAGCAGCTCCCGACAGGGGACCTACAATGAGCAGTTCTTC
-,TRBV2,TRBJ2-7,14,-,CASSEGPQPYEQYF,TGTGCCAGCAGTGAGGGTCCCCAGCCCTACGAGCAGTACTTC
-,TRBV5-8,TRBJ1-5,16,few,CASSFIGGVGNQPQHF,TGTGCCAGCAGCTTCATCGGGGGCGTGGGCAATCAGCCCCAGCATTTT
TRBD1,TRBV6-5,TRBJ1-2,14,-,CASSLRQGYYGYTF,TGTGCCAGCAGTCTCCGACAGGGGTACTATGGCTACACCTTC
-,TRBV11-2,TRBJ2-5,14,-,CASSYPGAGETQYF,TGTGCCAGCAGCTACCCGGGGGCCGGGGAGACCCAGTACTTC
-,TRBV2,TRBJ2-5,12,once,CAHGHPQETQYF,TGTGCCCACGGACACCCCCAAGAGACCCAGTACTTC
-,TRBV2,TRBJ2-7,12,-,CASSEQGGEQYF,TGTGCCAGCAGTGAACAGGGTGGCGAGCAGTACTTC
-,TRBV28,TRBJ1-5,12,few,CASSLLRGPQHF,TGTGCCAGCAGTTTACTCCGGGGGCCCCAGCATTTT
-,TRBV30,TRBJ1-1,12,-,CAWNRGKTEAFF,TGTGCCTGGAACCGGGGGAAGACTGAAGCTTTCTTT
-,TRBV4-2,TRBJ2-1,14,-,CASSQDVGYNEQFF,TGTGCCAGCAGCCAAGACGTCGGGTACAATGAGCAGTTCTTC
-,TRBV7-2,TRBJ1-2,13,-,CASGALANYGYTF,TGTGCCAGCGGGGCCTTGGCTAACTATGGCTACACCTTC
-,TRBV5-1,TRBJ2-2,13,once,CASRTENTGELFF,TGCGCCAGCAGAACAGAAAACACCGGGGAGCTGTTTTTT
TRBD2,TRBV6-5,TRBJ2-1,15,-,CASSYGLAGGNEQFF,TGTGCCAGCAGTTACGGACTAGCGGGAGGGAATGAGCAGTTCTTC
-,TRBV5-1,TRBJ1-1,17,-,CASSLASRQATNTEAFF,TGCGCCAGCAGCTTGGCCTCCAGACAGGCAACGAACACTGAAGCTTTCTTT
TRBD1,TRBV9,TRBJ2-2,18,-,CASSVGGTGFEESGELFF,TGTGCCAGCAGCGTAGGGGGGACAGGGTTCGAGGAGAGCGGGGAGCTGTTTTTT
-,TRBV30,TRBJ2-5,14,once,CAWRRGGALETQYF,TGTGCCTGGAGGCGAGGGGGGGCCTTGGAGACCCAGTACTTC
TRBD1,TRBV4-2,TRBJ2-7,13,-,CASSQRQGYEQYF,TGTGCCAGCAGCCAAAGACAGGGCTACGAGCAGTACTTC
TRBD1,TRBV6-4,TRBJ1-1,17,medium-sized,CASSDTQGQAGNTEAFF,TGTGCCAGCAGTGACACACAGGGACAGGCGGGGAACACTGAAGCTTTCTTT
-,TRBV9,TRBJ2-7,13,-,CASSVSGTYEQYF,TGTGCCAGCAGCGTATCGGGGACTTACGAGCAGTACTTC
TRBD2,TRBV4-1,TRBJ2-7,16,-,CASRHMGLAGAYEQYF,TGCGCCAGCAGACATATGGGACTAGCGGGGGCCTACGAGCAGTACTTC
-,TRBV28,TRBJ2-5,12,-,CASRGRGETQYF,TGTGCCAGCCGGGGGCGTGGGGAGACCCAGTACTTC
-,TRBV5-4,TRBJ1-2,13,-,CASSWGWGDGYTF,TGTGCCAGCAGCTGGGGTTGGGGGGATGGCTACACCTTC
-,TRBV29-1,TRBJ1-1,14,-,CSVEDPFMNTEAFF,TGCAGCGTTGAAGATCCATTTATGAACACTGAAGCTTTCTTT
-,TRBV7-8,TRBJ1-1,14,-,CASSLPGGGTEAFF,TGTGCCAGCAGCCTTCCTGGGGGAGGAACTGAAGCTTTCTTT
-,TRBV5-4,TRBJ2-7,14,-,CASSLQRGSYEQYF,TGTGCCAGCAGCTTACAGAGGGGCTCCTACGAGCAGTACTTC